The 2 T cell receptor beta chains given below trace back to one sample, sequenced in a study of blood T cells in healthy people across ages. For the second PCR, which ran for roughly 6 to 12 cycles, a sample-barcoded 5' primer and a J-beta primer mix were used. MiXCR, applied by TCRdb to the 5' RACE reads, yields one record per CDR3 protein. Here the sample spans around 970,000 distinct CDR3 sequences, just over 50% being singletons. The sample taken for sequencing was blood. The receptors were gathered from a woman aged 55-69 years in good health.

The sample holds a few counts of this clonotype. CDR3 nucleotide sequence: TGCAGCCAATGGACTAGCGGGAGGAATGAGCAGTTCTTC. Encoded protein: CSQWTSGRNEQFF. The V gene is TRBV29-1, the J gene TRBJ2-1; TRBD2 matches 14 bases. This CDR3 region has 13 residues. The germline V gene has CDR1 SQVTM and CDR2 ANQGSEA. The trim removed 8 bases at V and 7 bases at J, leaving 4 bases unmatched.

In this sample, this clonotype turned up many times. CDR3 bases: TGTGCCAGCAGCCCGTACCAAAACATTCAGTACTTC. Protein sequence: CASSPYQNIQYF. The genes are TRBV6-2 or TRBV6-3 and TRBJ2-4; no firm D call. Germline assignment: CDR1 MNHEY and CDR2 SVGEGT. The CDR3 extends over 12 amino acids. V lost 6 bases, J lost 5 bases, and 8 bases lay in between.